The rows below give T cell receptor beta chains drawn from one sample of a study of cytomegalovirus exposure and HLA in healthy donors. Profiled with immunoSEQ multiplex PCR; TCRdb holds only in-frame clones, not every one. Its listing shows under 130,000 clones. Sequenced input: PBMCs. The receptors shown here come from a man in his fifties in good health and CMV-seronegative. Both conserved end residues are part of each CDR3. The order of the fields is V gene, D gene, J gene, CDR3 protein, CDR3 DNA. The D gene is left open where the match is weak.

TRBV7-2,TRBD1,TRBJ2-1,CASSLWGQGLVEQFF,TGTGCCAGCAGCTTATGGGGACAGGGTCTGGTTGAGCAGTTCTTC
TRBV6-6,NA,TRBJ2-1,CASSYSDSSYNEQFF,TGTGCCAGCAGTTACTCGGACAGCTCCTACAATGAGCAGTTCTTC
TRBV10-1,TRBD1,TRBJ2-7,CASSRDRGRNEQYF,TGCGCCAGCAGTCGCGACAGGGGGCGAAACGAGCAGTACTTC
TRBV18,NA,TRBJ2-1,CASSLDRTGNSYNEQFF,TGTGCCAGCTCACTCGATCGGACTGGAAACTCCTACAATGAGCAGTTCTTC
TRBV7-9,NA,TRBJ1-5,CASSQGIRNQPQHF,TGTGCCAGCAGCCAGGGGATTCGGAATCAGCCCCAGCATTTT
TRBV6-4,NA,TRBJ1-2,CASSPPELVSGYTF,TGTGCCAGCAGTCCCCCGGAACTAGTGAGTGGCTACACCTTC
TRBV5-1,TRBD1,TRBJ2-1,CASSARTGGYNEQFF,TGCGCCAGCAGCGCCAGGACAGGAGGTTACAATGAGCAGTTCTTC
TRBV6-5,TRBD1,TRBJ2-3,CASSWTGNTDTQYF,TGTGCCAGCAGTTGGACAGGGAACACAGATACGCAGTATTTT
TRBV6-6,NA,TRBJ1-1,CASSSQGTEAFF,TGTGCCAGCAGTTCACAGGGAACTGAAGCTTTCTTT
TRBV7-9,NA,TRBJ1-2,CASSSLGDSQGYGYTF,TGTGCCAGCAGCAGCCTAGGAGACTCCCAGGGATATGGCTACACCTTC
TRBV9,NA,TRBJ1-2,CASSAPGGGYTF,TGTGCCAGCAGCGCCCCCGGGGGTGGCTACACCTTC
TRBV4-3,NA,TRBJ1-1,CASSQDTVLNTEAFF,TGCGCCAGCAGCCAAGACACAGTACTGAACACTGAAGCTTTCTTT
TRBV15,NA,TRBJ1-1,CATSIGYRAEAFF,TGTGCCACCAGCATTGGATACAGGGCTGAAGCTTTCTTT
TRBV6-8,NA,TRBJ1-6,CVSLRDSPLHF,TGTGTCAGCCTCAGGGATTCACCCCTCCACTTT
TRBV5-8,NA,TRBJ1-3,CASSSRVVGNTIYF,TGTGCCAGCAGCTCACGAGTGGTTGGAAACACCATATATTTT
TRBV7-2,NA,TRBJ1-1,CASTLRGGLEAFF,TGTGCCAGCACCCTTAGGGGGGGCCTTGAAGCTTTCTTT
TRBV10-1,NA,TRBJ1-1,CASSESKGAEAFF,TGCGCCAGCAGTGAATCGAAGGGAGCTGAAGCTTTCTTT
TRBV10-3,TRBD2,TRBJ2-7,CAINSGTSGSTYEQYF,TGTGCCATCAATTCGGGGACTAGCGGGAGTACCTACGAGCAGTACTTC
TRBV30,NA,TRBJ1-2,CAWSVLGGPNYGYTF,TGTGCCTGGAGTGTACTGGGGGGGCCTAACTATGGCTACACCTTC
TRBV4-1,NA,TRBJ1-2,CASSPQMTYLSGYTF,TGCGCCAGCAGCCCGCAAATGACTTATCTCAGTGGCTACACCTTC
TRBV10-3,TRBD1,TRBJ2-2,CAIRSGDRVHTGELFF,TGTGCCATCAGGAGTGGGGACAGGGTCCACACCGGGGAGCTGTTTTTT
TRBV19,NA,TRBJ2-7,CASSLRGSYEQYF,TGTGCCAGTAGTCTCCGGGGGTCCTACGAGCAGTACTTC
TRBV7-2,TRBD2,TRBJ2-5,CASSSGLAVFKETQYF,TGTGCCAGCAGCTCCGGACTAGCGGTGTTTAAAGAGACCCAGTACTTC
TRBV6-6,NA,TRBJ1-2,CASSSNLLRRNYGYTF,TGTGCCAGCAGTTCCAACCTCCTACGCCGTAACTATGGCTACACCTTC
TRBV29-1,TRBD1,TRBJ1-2,CSVDQTGGRNYGYTF,TGCAGCGTCGATCAAACAGGGGGGAGGAACTACGGCTACACCTTC
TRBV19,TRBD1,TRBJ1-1,CASSFSRQGGTEAFF,TGTGCCAGTAGTTTTTCCAGACAGGGCGGCACTGAAGCTTTCTTT
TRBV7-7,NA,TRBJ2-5,CASSSTREETQYF,TGTGCTAGCAGCTCCACACGGGAGGAGACCCAGTACTTC
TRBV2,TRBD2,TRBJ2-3,CASRIGRTSSPDTQYF,TGTGCCAGCAGAATAGGGCGGACTAGCTCTCCAGATACGCAGTATTTT
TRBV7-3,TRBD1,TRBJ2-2,CASSLGPTGETGELFF,TGTGCCAGCAGCTTAGGTCCGACAGGGGAGACCGGGGAGCTGTTTTTT
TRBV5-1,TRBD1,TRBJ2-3,CASSPGQGTDTQYF,TGCGCCAGCAGCCCCGGACAGGGAACAGATACGCAGTATTTT
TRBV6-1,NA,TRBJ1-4,CATHSRDTYREKLFF,TGTGCCACCCACTCCCGGGACACCTATCGGGAAAAACTGTTTTTT
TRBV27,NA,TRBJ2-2,CASSSSPGQITGELFF,TGTGCCAGCAGTTCTTCTCCGGGACAAATAACCGGGGAGCTGTTTTTT
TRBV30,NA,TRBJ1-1,CAWTGTLLNTEAFF,TGTGCCTGGACAGGTACCCTTCTGAACACTGAAGCTTTCTTT
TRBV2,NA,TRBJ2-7,CASSGGLGQTYEQYF,TGTGCCAGCAGTGGCGGGCTAGGGCAAACCTACGAGCAGTACTTC
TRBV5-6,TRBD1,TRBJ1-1,CASSSWTGGLGTEAFF,TGTGCCAGCAGCTCGTGGACAGGGGGTTTGGGCACTGAAGCTTTCTTT